The present T cell receptor beta chain was sequenced within a study of early T cells in non-severe SARS-CoV-2 infection. This clonotype was detected ten times or more. Attachment of unique molecular identifiers to individual cDNA molecules was performed. TCRdb re-analysed the 5' RACE reads in MiXCR, keeping a single row per CDR3 protein. This sample has about 76,000 distinct CDR3 sequences, with 11% found just once. The sample was whole blood. The receptor's source is an adult who was a healthcare worker with PCR-confirmed SARS-CoV-2 infection or an uninfected control (not recorded which).

CDR3 residues: CASSHGTSLAEAFF. CDR3 nucleotide sequence: TGCGCCAGCAGCCACGGGACATCTCTCGCTGAAGCTTTCTTT. V is TRBV4-3 and J is TRBJ1-1, with a possible D match to TRBD1 (6 bases). This CDR3 spans 14 amino acids. V lost 3 bases, J lost 6 bases, and 14 bases lay in between. The V gene's germline CDR1 is LGHNA and CDR2 YSLEER.